This T cell receptor (beta chain) came from a study of CD8+ T cells in alopecia areata. This CDR3 comprises 12 residues. Per the germline V gene, CDR1 is SGHVS and CDR2 is FQNEAQ. Between the trimmed V and J ends, which lost 5 bases and 3 bases, there was a span of 7 bases. As the sequencing template, cDNA was produced by extracting RNA and reverse transcribing it. Profiled with immunoSEQ multiplex PCR; TCRdb holds only in-frame clones, not every one. The sample shows about 180,000 clones, 51% of them seen only once. Regarding treatment: oral pan-JAK inhibitor, 5-10 mg twice daily. PBMCs served as the source from which CD4+ and CD8+ T cells were sorted. There are a few counts of this clone.

The sequence derives from a human donor with alopecia areata. The sample was CD8+ T cells sorted from blood, taken around week 54, from a patient treated with tofacitinib. The genes are TRBV7-8 and TRBJ2-5, with D perhaps being TRBD1 or TRBD2 (5 bases each). CDR3 amino acids: CASSGTEETQYF. The CDR3 region has the DNA TGTGCCAGCAGCGGGACGGAAGAGACCCAGTACTTC.